The rows below give T cell receptor beta chains drawn from one sample of a study of CD8 T cells in ankylosing spondylitis. TCRdb processed the 5' RACE reads anew with MiXCR; each CDR3 protein has one entry. The data show fewer than 130,000 distinct CDR3 sequences, around 24% seen once. Sample: synovial fluid, either unsorted or a sorted T cell fraction (not recorded which). The receptors shown here come from a male donor with ankylosing spondylitis. Each CDR3 is given without its conserved first and last residue. Each record gives: V gene, CDR3 protein.

V gene: TRBV18; CDR3 protein: ASSPGRTGFEPQH
V gene: TRBV11-2; CDR3 protein: ASSSTGETQY
V gene: TRBV9; CDR3 protein: ASSVAATGAHDTQY
V gene: TRBV20-1; CDR3 protein: SASRGTSGVNGQF
V gene: TRBV4-1; CDR3 protein: ASSQGTGSLFVQY
V gene: TRBV20-1; CDR3 protein: SAREGGPTDTQY
V gene: TRBV3-1; CDR3 protein: ASSQSLNSYEQY
V gene: TRBV5-1; CDR3 protein: ASSRTTLGANEQF
V gene: TRBV5-8; CDR3 protein: ASSLVNIGTDTQY
V gene: TRBV20-1; CDR3 protein: SASPRGRSGYT
V gene: TRBV21-1; CDR3 protein: ASSPWVRLTGGVVNTEAF
V gene: TRBV19; CDR3 protein: ASSILAGENNEQF
V gene: TRBV5-1; CDR3 protein: ASSLQSSTEAF
V gene: TRBV2; CDR3 protein: ASSDEGSDYGYT
V gene: TRBV25-1; CDR3 protein: ASSELQGGYNEQF
V gene: TRBV20-1; CDR3 protein: SVPGRYTGELF
V gene: TRBV27; CDR3 protein: ASIYPRGTGTNEQF
V gene: TRBV7-7; CDR3 protein: ASSLLQGHEQY
V gene: TRBV12-3/TRBV12-4; CDR3 protein: ASSPQDRTLNTEAF
V gene: TRBV6-1; CDR3 protein: ASSGQVLTGELF
V gene: TRBV5-1; CDR3 protein: ASSLGTGSNEQF
V gene: TRBV25-1; CDR3 protein: ASSEVRDNEKLF
V gene: TRBV12-3/TRBV12-4; CDR3 protein: ASSFERDRDEQF
V gene: TRBV28; CDR3 protein: ASSGGLAGPYNEQF
V gene: TRBV4-2; CDR3 protein: ASSQDPTAGTQY
V gene: TRBV4-1; CDR3 protein: ASSQDEFGLGRNEQF
V gene: TRBV6-1; CDR3 protein: ASSEQPPLAGGFAGELF
V gene: TRBV12-3/TRBV12-4; CDR3 protein: ASSLSEYQPQH
V gene: TRBV4-2; CDR3 protein: ASSPRGGVEGEQY
V gene: TRBV12-3/TRBV12-4; CDR3 protein: ASSLGFQPQH
V gene: TRBV6-5; CDR3 protein: ASSYGGQYYGYT
V gene: TRBV2; CDR3 protein: ASARELEAGELF
V gene: TRBV18; CDR3 protein: ASSPFGTSGSGETQY
V gene: TRBV29-1; CDR3 protein: SAGLVSNEQF
V gene: TRBV4-2; CDR3 protein: ASSLGTGVTYNEQF
V gene: TRBV20-1; CDR3 protein: SAALGGQRWETQY
V gene: TRBV12-3/TRBV12-4; CDR3 protein: ASSRAGLQETQY
V gene: TRBV10-2; CDR3 protein: ASLTGASRDFNTQY
V gene: TRBV10-3; CDR3 protein: AITPTPGELF
V gene: TRBV10-2; CDR3 protein: ASSEASVRETQY
V gene: TRBV11-3; CDR3 protein: ASSFRGSYEQY
V gene: TRBV9; CDR3 protein: ASSVAPGERTDTQY
V gene: TRBV7-6; CDR3 protein: ASSLSGLLYEQY
V gene: TRBV24-1; CDR3 protein: ATSAWTPAGFTQY
V gene: TRBV11-3; CDR3 protein: ASSPRASGGTDTQY
V gene: TRBV10-3; CDR3 protein: AISSRPRDTGELF